Each of the 27 T cell receptor beta chains below was sequenced from the same sample in a study of radiation and T cells in renal cell carcinoma (dated by TCRdb to the early 2020s). The label giving this sample's time point can be read as: tumor resected at nephrectomy. Sample treatment or condition, as interpreted from the label and publication: treatment-naive control, cytoreductive nephrectomy. The library relied on the immunoSEQ multiplex PCR assay. TCRdb re-hosts the immuneACCESS table, in-frame sequences only. Its copies lack some clones; in the studies checked, an unresolved V gene accounts for under half of them, and the cause for the rest is not known. For this sample there are roughly 21,000 clones; less than 55% appear just once. The ten largest account for less than 25% of the sample. The sample here was tumor tissue, taken from a patient whose treatment was nephrectomy without radiotherapy. The receptor source for this set is a human donor with renal cell carcinoma.

Ten or more counts support this clone. The chain uses TRBV4-1 and TRBJ2-1, with a weak D call TRBD2 (5 bases). The CDR3 loop spans 14 amino acids. V lost 9 bases and J lost 5, with 17 bases in between. In germline, CDR1 is MGHRA, CDR2 YSYEKL. The DNA of the CDR3 is TGCGCCAGTACCCCGACGGAGGTGCACAATGAGCAGTTCTTC. Protein product: CASTPTEVHNEQFF.

The rearrangement uses TRBV19 and TRBJ1-4; D not certain. Trimming pared 5 bases from V and 8 bases from J, leaving 9 bases between. CDR1 is LNHDA, CDR2 SQIVND, per germline (reference sequence). This CDR3 region has 12 residues. This CDR3 is CASSFSGEKLFF. The DNA of the CDR3 is TGTGCCAGTAGTTTCTCGGGCGAAAAACTGTTTTTT.

The chain recombines TRBV19 with TRBJ1-1, with TRBD1 matching 7 bases. The CDR3 sequence is 15 residues long. Germline V gene sequence: CDR1 LNHDA, CDR2 SQIVND (reference sequence). The ends lost 5 bases at V and 7 bases at J; junction bases unmatched: 13. The CDR3 here is CASSEARTGRREAFF. In DNA, the CDR3 is TGTGCCAGTAGTGAGGCCCGGACAGGCCGACGTGAAGCTTTCTTT.

The chain carries TRBV6-6 and TRBJ2-7, with a tentative D call TRBD1 (6 bases). V shed 6 bases and J shed 3 bases, with 9 bases lying between them. Germline CDR1 MNHNY, CDR2 SVGAGI (reference sequence). The length of the CDR3 is 12 residues. This chain's CDR3 is CASRRTDYEQYF. Written as DNA, the CDR3 is TGTGCCAGCAGGAGGACAGACTACGAGCAGTACTTC.

Judged by abundance, this clone is medium-sized. The chain employs TRBV11-2 and TRBJ2-3; no definite D call. Germline CDR1 reads SGHAT; CDR2 reads FQNNGV. Deletions cut 3 bases from V and 1 base from J, with 11 bases between. This CDR3 is built from 15 residues. The CDR3 coding sequence is TGTGCCAGCAGCTTCAATAGGACCCGCACAGATACGCAGTATTTT. This encodes CASSFNRTRTDTQYF.

This clone was counted between two and nine times. The J gene is TRBJ2-7, the V gene TRBV11-2; no reliable D call. The CDR3 is 14 residues long. The V and J ends lost 2 bases and 3 bases respectively, with 11 bases between them. The germline CDR1 and CDR2 sequences are SGHAT and FQNNGV. The CDR3 DNA reads TGTGCCAGCAGCTTACGCATTGGATTCTACGAGCAGTACTTC. This encodes CASSLRIGFYEQYF.

The chain employs TRBV29-1 and TRBJ1-2, with D unclear. This CDR3 comprises 16 residues. Germline V gene lookup returns CDR1 SQVTM and CDR2 ANQGSEA. Trimming shortened V by 3 bases and J by 3 bases, and 20 bases separated the two germline ends. CDR3 nucleotide sequence: TGCAGCGTTGATCGTGGCGGAGTTGGAACTGACTATGGCTACACCTTC. Amino acids: CSVDRGGVGTDYGYTF.

The V gene is TRBV5-1, the J gene TRBJ2-1; a weak D match, TRBD1 (6 bases). The length of the CDR3 is 16 residues. V lost 0 bases to trimming and J lost 7 bases, with 17 bases between them. CDR1 and CDR2 (germline): SGHRS, YFSETQ. Written as DNA, the CDR3 is TGCGCCAGCAGCTTGGGGGTAGGACAGACGTGGAATGAGCAGTTCTTC. The encoded protein is CASSLGVGQTWNEQFF.

This clone has only a few counts. The V call is TRBV20-1, the J call TRBJ1-1; D is perhaps TRBD1 (6 bases). Trimming took 3 bases from V and 6 from J, leaving 8 bases between them. Germline assignment: CDR1 DFQATT and CDR2 SNEGSKA (reference sequence). The CDR3 has 11 residues. CDR3 loop: CSARGGAEAFF. In DNA form, the CDR3 reads TGCAGTGCTAGGGGGGGCGCTGAAGCTTTCTTT.

By sample fraction, this clone is medium-sized. The chain carries TRBV9 and TRBJ1-5, with TRBD1 matching 7 bases. The germline V gene encodes CDR1 SGDLS and CDR2 YYNGEE. There are 15 residues in the CDR3. The ends lost 0 bases at V and 4 bases at J; junction bases unmatched: 4. CDR3 nucleotides: TGTGCCAGCAGCGTAGCAGGGACAGTGAATCAGCCCCAGCATTTT. The encoded protein is CASSVAGTVNQPQHF.

The rearrangement uses TRBV5-1 and TRBJ2-7; a possible D gene is TRBD1 (5 bases). Deletions cut 1 base from V and 3 bases from J, with 14 bases between. This CDR3 comprises 15 residues. Germline V gives CDR1 SGHRS, CDR2 YFSETQ. The CDR3 sequence: CASSLLQGYGYEQYF. CDR3 sequence (DNA): TGCGCCAGCAGCTTGTTGCAGGGTTATGGCTACGAGCAGTACTTC.

The chain combines TRBV6-5 with TRBJ1-1; D is unresolved. This CDR3 spans 13 amino acids. The V and J ends lost 6 bases and 1 base respectively, with 9 bases between them. The germline CDR1 and CDR2 sequences are MNHEY and SVGAGI. The CDR3 DNA reads TGTGCCAGCAGCCCCCTTGGGAACACTGAAGCTTTCTTT. Encoded protein: CASSPLGNTEAFF.

This clone has a single count. The chain uses TRBV7-2 and TRBJ1-5, with TRBD1 identical over 8 bases. The CDR3 length is 16 residues. The trim removed 1 base at V and 4 bases at J, leaving 6 bases unmatched. Per germline, CDR1 SGHTA and CDR2 FQGNSA. CDR3 sequence: CASSLVGQGKNQPQHF. In DNA form, the CDR3 reads TGTGCCAGCAGCTTAGTAGGACAGGGTAAAAATCAGCCCCAGCATTTT.

This rearrangement joins TRBV5-1 to TRBJ2-3; 11 bases agree with TRBD2. This CDR3 has 16 residues. Germline V gene data show CDR1 as SGHRS and CDR2 as YFSETQ. Trimming took 4 bases from V and 9 from J; bases not matched to a gene: 13. The CDR3 DNA reads TGCGCCAGCAGCCATAGCGGGGGGGTTACTATCCTAACGCAGTATTTT. Its protein is CASSHSGGVTILTQYF.

A few counts support this clone. This chain connects TRBV7-2 to TRBJ1-5; 7 nucleotides align to TRBD1. With V trimmed by 2 bases and J by 10 bases, 11 bases remained unmatched. The length of the CDR3 is 15 residues. Germline CDR1 and CDR2: SGHTA and FQGNSA. The CDR3 DNA is TGTGCCAGCAGCTTAATCCCGGGACAGCCTAATCCCCAGCATTTT. As protein: CASSLIPGQPNPQHF. Variable domain in full (rest from reference TRBV7-2 and TRBJ1-5): GAGVSQSPSNKVTEKGKDVELRCDPISGHTALYWYRQSLGQGLEFLIYFQGNSAPDKSGLPSDRFSAERTGGSVSTLTIQRTQQEDSAVYLCASSLIPGQPNPQHFGDGTRLSIL.

The gene calls are TRBV5-1 and TRBJ1-2; possibly TRBD1 for D (5 bases). Germline V gene lookup returns CDR1 SGHRS and CDR2 YFSETQ. The V gene lost 0 bases and the J gene lost 0 bases, with 12 bases spanning the gap. This CDR3 comprises 16 residues. The CDR3 DNA sequence: TGCGCCAGCAGCTTGGAGACAGTAATTTCTAACTATGGCTACACCTTC. It is translated as CASSLETVISNYGYTF.

V usage is TRBV7-2 and J usage is TRBJ2-2; D possibly corresponds to TRBD1 (5 bases). This CDR3 comprises 15 residues. Between the trimmed V and J ends, which lost 5 bases and 3 bases, there was a span of 13 bases. CDR1 and CDR2 (germline): SGHTA, FQGNSA. The CDR3, as DNA: TGTGCCAGCAGCCTATTTATAGGGGACACCGGGGAGCTGTTTTTT. Translating it yields CASSLFIGDTGELFF.

CDR3 coding DNA: TGTGCCAGCAGCTTAATTCCCGGGCACAGGGCCCACGAGCAGTACTTC. Its translation: CASSLIPGHRAHEQYF. This sequence joins TRBV7-6 and TRBJ2-7; D is possibly TRBD1 (6 bases). The CDR3 contains 16 residues. V lost 2 bases and J 5 bases, leaving 19 bases between the germline ends. The germline gives CDR1 SGHVS, CDR2 FNYEAQ.

V is TRBV5-1 and J is TRBJ1-1, with D unclear. Trimming removed 2 bases at V and 0 bases at J, with 2 bases between. CDR1 and CDR2 (germline): SGHRS, YFSETQ. This CDR3 comprises 12 residues. For the CDR3, the DNA is TGCGCCAGCAGCTTACTGAACACTGAAGCTTTCTTT. Protein: CASSLLNTEAFF. The variable domain in full, completed from reference TRBV5-1 and TRBJ1-1, reads KAGVTQTPRYLIKTRGQQVTLSCSPISGHRSVSWYQQTPGQGLQFLFEYFSETQRNKGNFPGRFSGRQFSNSRSEMNVSTLELGDSALYLCASSLLNTEAFFGQGTRLTVV.

The CDR3 protein is CASGGQGTSSYNEQFF. Written as DNA, the CDR3 is TGTGCCAGCGGGGGACAGGGGACAAGCTCCTACAATGAGCAGTTCTTC. This rearrangement joins TRBV7-9 to TRBJ2-1; TRBD1 agrees at 10 bases. After removal of 8 bases from V and 0 bases from J, the junction contained 7 bases not matched to a gene. CDR3 length: 16 residues. CDR1 and CDR2 (germline): SEHNR, FQNEAQ (reference sequence).

The gene calls are TRBV7-7 and TRBJ2-2; TRBD1 matches 11 bases. This CDR3 contains 15 residues. V shed 5 bases, J shed 6 bases, and the junction held 5 bases outside the gene matches. CDR1 SSHAT and CDR2 FNYEAQ come from the germline V gene (reference sequence). CDR3 in DNA: TGTGCCAGCAGCACGGACAGGGGGCGAGCCGGGGAGCTGTTTTTT. Amino acids: CASSTDRGRAGELFF.

This clone was counted a single time. The chain combines TRBV7-6 with TRBJ2-2; possible D gene TRBD2, 5 bases. This CDR3 is 16 amino acids long. Germline V gene sequence: CDR1 SGHVS, CDR2 FNYEAQ. The V and J ends lost 5 bases and 5 bases respectively, with 18 bases between them. In nucleotides, the CDR3 is TGTGCCAGCAGCCCCCAGACTAATTTAGGTACCGGGGAGCTGTTTTTT. It translates to CASSPQTNLGTGELFF.

By its share, this clone is medium-sized. The chain couples TRBV30 to TRBJ1-1; D remains unclear. V lost 0 bases to trimming and J lost 4 bases, with 18 bases between them. The V gene's germline CDR1 is GTSNPN and CDR2 SVGIG (reference sequence). The CDR3 contains 16 residues. CDR3 in amino acids: CAWSVQVLRIGTEAFF. The CDR3 bases are TGTGCCTGGAGTGTACAAGTCCTGAGGATTGGCACTGAAGCTTTCTTT.

By sample share, this clone is medium-sized. The chain uses TRBV9 and TRBJ1-1; D call uncertain. The germline V and J ends were trimmed by 4 bases and 0 bases, with 10 bases remaining between them. CDR1 is SGDLS, CDR2 YYNGEE, per germline. The CDR3 spans 14 residues. This CDR3 is CASSPQYMNTEAFF. The DNA of the CDR3 is TGTGCCAGCAGCCCACAGTACATGAACACTGAAGCTTTCTTT.

This clone was found once. The chain combines TRBV27 with TRBJ1-5; D gene uncertain. V shed 10 bases and J shed 1 base, with 14 bases lying between them. The CDR3 covers 14 residues. Germline V gene lookup returns CDR1 MNHEY and CDR2 SMNVEV (reference sequence). The CDR3 DNA follows: TGTGCCACTTCCCCAGGTCGCAGCAATCAGCCCCAGCATTTT. It is translated as CATSPGRSNQPQHF.

The J gene is TRBJ2-3, the V gene TRBV9; TRBD2 agrees at 15 bases. V dropped 4 bases and J dropped 4; count of bases not matched to a gene: 7. Germline V gene lookup returns CDR1 SGDLS and CDR2 YYNGEE. This CDR3 spans 17 amino acids. CDR3 amino acids: CASSPGLAGGKADTQYF. The CDR3, as DNA: TGTGCCAGCAGCCCTGGACTAGCGGGGGGGAAGGCAGATACGCAGTATTTT.

The chain has TRBV30 and TRBJ2-1, with D perhaps assigned TRBD1 or TRBD2 (6 bases each). The CDR3 runs 14 residues. Germline values: CDR1 GTSNPN, CDR2 SVGIG (reference sequence). V lost 8 bases and J lost 7, with 21 bases in between. Here the CDR3 DNA reads TGTGCCCGCCAAGTCGAGGGGGGTGGTAATGAGCAGTTCTTC. Amino acid sequence: CARQVEGGGNEQFF.